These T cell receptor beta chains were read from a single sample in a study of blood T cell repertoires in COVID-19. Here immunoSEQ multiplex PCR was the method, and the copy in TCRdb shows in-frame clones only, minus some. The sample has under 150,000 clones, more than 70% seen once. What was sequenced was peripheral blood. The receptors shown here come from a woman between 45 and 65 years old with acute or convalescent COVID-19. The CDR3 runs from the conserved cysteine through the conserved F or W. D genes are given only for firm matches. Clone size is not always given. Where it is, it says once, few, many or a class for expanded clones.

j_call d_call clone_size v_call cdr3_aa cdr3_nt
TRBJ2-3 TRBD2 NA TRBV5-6 CASSVSTSGGATDTQYF TGTGCCAGCAGCGTAAGCACTAGCGGGGGGGCAACGGATACGCAGTATTTT
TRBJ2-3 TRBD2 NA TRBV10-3 CAISPKTSGGTDTQYF TGTGCCATCAGCCCCAAGACTAGCGGGGGCACAGATACGCAGTATTTT
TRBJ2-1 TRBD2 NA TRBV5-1 CASSLTTGLAVIEQFF TGCGCCAGCAGCTTGACCACGGGACTAGCGGTGATTGAGCAGTTCTTC
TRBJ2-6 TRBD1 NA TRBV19 CASSTGQGAPSGANVLTF TGTGCCAGTAGTACTGGACAGGGTGCCCCCTCTGGGGCCAACGTCCTGACTTTC
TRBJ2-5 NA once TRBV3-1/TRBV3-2 CASSQDGSETQYF TGTGCCAGCAGCCAAGACGGGTCAGAGACCCAGTACTTC
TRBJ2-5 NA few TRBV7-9 CASSLGRVAVLETQYF TGTGCCAGCAGCTTAGGGCGGGTGGCCGTGTTGGAGACCCAGTACTTC
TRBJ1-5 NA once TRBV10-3 CAISSREREPQHF TGTGCCATCAGTAGCCGCGAGAGGGAGCCCCAGCATTTT
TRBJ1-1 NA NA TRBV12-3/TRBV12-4 CASFKEGTEAFF TGTGCCAGCTTCAAGGAGGGGACTGAAGCTTTCTTT
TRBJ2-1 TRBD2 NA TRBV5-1 CASSGASGGYNEQFF TGCGCCAGCAGCGGGGCTAGCGGGGGGTACAATGAGCAGTTCTTC
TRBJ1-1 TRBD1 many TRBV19 CASSPGTAEAFF TGTGCCAGTAGTCCAGGGACAGCCGAAGCTTTCTTT
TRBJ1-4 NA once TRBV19 CASSISRASNEKLFF TGTGCCAGTAGTATATCGAGGGCGTCTAATGAAAAACTGTTTTTT
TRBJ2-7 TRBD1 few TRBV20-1 CSASRTGDQSDEQYF TGCAGTGCTAGTCGGACAGGGGATCAAAGTGACGAGCAGTACTTC
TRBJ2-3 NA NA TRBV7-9 CASSSPTGDTQYF TGTGCCAGCAGCTCCCCGACAGGAGATACGCAGTATTTT
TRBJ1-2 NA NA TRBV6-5 CASSYSAGRGGYTF TGTGCCAGCAGTTACTCTGCAGGGAGGGGTGGCTACACCTTC
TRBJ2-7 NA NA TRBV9 CASSRDDRFTNEQYF TGTGCCAGCAGCCGTGACGACAGGTTCACAAACGAGCAGTACTTC
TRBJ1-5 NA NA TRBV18 CASSPANSNQPQHF TGTGCCAGCTCACCAGCGAATAGCAATCAGCCCCAGCATTTT
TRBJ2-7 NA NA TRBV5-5 CASSWGLSTYEQYF TGTGCCAGCAGCTGGGGACTTTCGACCTACGAGCAGTACTTC
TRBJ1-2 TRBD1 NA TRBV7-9 CASSFAGTGRGYTF TGTGCCAGCAGCTTCGCCGGGACAGGGCGCGGCTACACCTTC
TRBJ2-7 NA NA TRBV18 CASSPNSHGQTYEQYF TGTGCCAGCTCACCAAATTCTCACGGACAGACCTACGAGCAGTACTTC
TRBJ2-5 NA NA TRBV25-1 CASSFDLADQETQYF TGTGCCAGCAGTTTCGACTTAGCGGATCAAGAGACCCAGTACTTC
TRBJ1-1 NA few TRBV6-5 CAGTGMSDEAFF TGTGCCGGAACGGGGATGTCTGACGAAGCTTTCTTT
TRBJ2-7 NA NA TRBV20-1 CSASPGRSEQYF TGCAGTGCTAGTCCGGGAAGGAGCGAGCAGTACTTC
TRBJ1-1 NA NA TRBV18 CASSPKADSTEAFF TGTGCCAGCTCACCAAAGGCGGACAGCACTGAAGCTTTCTTT
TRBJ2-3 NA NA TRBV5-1 CASSLVGAGTDTQYF TGCGCCAGCAGCTTGGTTGGGGCGGGCACAGATACGCAGTATTTT
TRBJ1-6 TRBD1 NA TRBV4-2 CASSQRTGDSPLHF TGTGCCAGCAGCCAAAGGACAGGGGATTCACCCCTCCACTTT
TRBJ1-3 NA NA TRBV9 CASSVGGTDSGNTIYF TGTGCCAGCAGCGTAGGGGGCACCGACTCTGGAAACACCATATATTTT